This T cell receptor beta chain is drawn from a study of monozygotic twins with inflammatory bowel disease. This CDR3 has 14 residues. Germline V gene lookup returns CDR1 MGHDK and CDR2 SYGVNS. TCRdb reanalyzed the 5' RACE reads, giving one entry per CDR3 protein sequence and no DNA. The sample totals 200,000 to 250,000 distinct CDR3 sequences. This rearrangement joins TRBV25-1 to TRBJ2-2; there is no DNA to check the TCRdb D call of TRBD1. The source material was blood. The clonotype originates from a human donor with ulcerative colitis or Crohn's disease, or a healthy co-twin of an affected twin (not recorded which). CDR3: CASSGAGSTGELFF. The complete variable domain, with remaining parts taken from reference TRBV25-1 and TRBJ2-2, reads EADIYQTPRYLVIGTGKKITLECSQTMGHDKMYWYQQDPGMELHLIHYSYGVNSTEKGDLSSESTVSRIRTEHFPLTLESARPSHTSQYLCASSGAGSTGELFFGEGSRLTVL.